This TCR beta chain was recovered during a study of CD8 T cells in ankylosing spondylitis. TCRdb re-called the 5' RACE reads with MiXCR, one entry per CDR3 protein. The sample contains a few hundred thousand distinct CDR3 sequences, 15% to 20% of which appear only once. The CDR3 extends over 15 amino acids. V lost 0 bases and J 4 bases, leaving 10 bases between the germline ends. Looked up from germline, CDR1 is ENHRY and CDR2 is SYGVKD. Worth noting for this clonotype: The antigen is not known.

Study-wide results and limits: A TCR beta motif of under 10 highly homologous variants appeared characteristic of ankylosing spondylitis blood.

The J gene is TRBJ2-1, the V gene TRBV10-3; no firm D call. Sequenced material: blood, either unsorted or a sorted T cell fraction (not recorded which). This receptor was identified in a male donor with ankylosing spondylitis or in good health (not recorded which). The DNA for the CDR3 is TGTGCCATCAGTGAGTCAGGGTACGGATACAATGAGCAGTTCTTC. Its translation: CAISESGYGYNEQFF.